Below, 15 T cell receptor beta chains from the same sample are listed, as sequenced in a study of blood T cell repertoires in COVID-19. Clones were sequenced by immunoSEQ multiplex PCR, and TCRdb holds only the in-frame ones, with some missing. The table lists around 300,000 clones, roughly 90% of them singletons. The specimen was PBMCs or T cells enriched from blood (not recorded which). Receptors were obtained from a woman between 18 and 30 years old with acute COVID-19.

This clone has a handful of counts. The chain couples TRBV5-5 to TRBJ1-5; possibly TRBD1 for D (5 bases). There are 16 residues in the CDR3. Germline CDR1 reads SGHKS; CDR2 reads YYEKEE (reference sequence). With 0 bases removed from V and 7 bases from J, the gap between germline ends came to 17 bases. CDR3 in amino acids: CASSLEARAVGQPQHF. As DNA, the CDR3 is TGTGCCAGCAGCTTGGAGGCCAGGGCTGTTGGGCAGCCCCAGCATTTT.

The J gene is TRBJ2-2, the V gene TRBV12-5; TRBD2 matches 12 bases. The CDR3 has 19 amino acids. V dropped 0 bases and J dropped 4; count of bases not matched to a gene: 9. Germline V gene sequence: CDR1 LGHNT, CDR2 FRNRAP. This CDR3 is CASGLVLTSGRPTTGELFF. CDR3 sequence (DNA): TGTGCTAGTGGTTTGGTCCTGACTAGCGGGAGACCCACCACCGGGGAGCTGTTTTTT.

This chain uses TRBV18 with TRBJ1-1, with D maybe TRBD1 (6 bases). Trimming cost V 2 bases and J 1 base, with 8 bases left between them. CDR3 length: 14 amino acids. The germline CDR1 and CDR2 sequences are KGHSH and LQKENI. DNA of the CDR3: TGTGCCAGCTCACCAACACAGGGGAACACTGAAGCTTTCTTT. Translated, it gives CASSPTQGNTEAFF.

The CDR3 region has the DNA TGTGCCACCAGTGCTCTGGACAGAGGAGAGCAGTTCTTC. Encoded protein: CATSALDRGEQFF. The chain is built from TRBV24-1 and TRBJ2-1, with D tentatively TRBD1 (6 bases). This CDR3 region has 13 residues. The germline V gene encodes CDR1 KGHDR and CDR2 SFDVKD. Trimming removed 5 bases at V and 10 bases at J, with 14 bases between.

The count of this clone is one. The chain links TRBV4-1 to TRBJ2-2, with 12 positions matching TRBD2. V trimming: 0 bases; J trimming: 4 bases; junction bases outside the gene matches: 6. Germline V CDR1 and CDR2: MGHRA, YSYEKL. The CDR3 is 18 residues long. CDR3 amino acids: CASSQEPLLAGGTGELFF. The CDR3 DNA sequence: TGCGCCAGCAGCCAAGAGCCCTTACTAGCGGGAGGCACCGGGGAGCTGTTTTTT.

This rearrangement joins TRBV3-1 (or the pseudogene TRBV3-2) to TRBJ1-2; D gene unclear. The V and J ends lost 3 bases and 2 bases respectively, with 10 bases between them. Germline V gene data show CDR1 as LGHDT and CDR2 as YNNKEL (reference sequence). This CDR3 region has 14 residues. In nucleotides, the CDR3 is TGTGCCAGCAGCCACAGGAGAGGGAACTATGGCTACACCTTC. Protein product: CASSHRRGNYGYTF.

The chain joins TRBV2 to TRBJ2-7; 8 bases line up with TRBD2. The CDR3 contains 15 residues. Per the germline V gene, CDR1 is SNHLY and CDR2 is FYNNEI. Losses at the gene ends were 4 bases for V and 4 bases for J; bases not matched to a gene: 9. CDR3: CASSVTIGRVYEQYF. CDR3 sequence (DNA): TGTGCCAGCAGTGTTACTATCGGGAGGGTATACGAGCAGTACTTC.

This chain joins TRBV28 and TRBJ2-7; D gene uncertain. This CDR3 comprises 16 residues. V was cut by 5 bases and J by 2 bases, with 19 bases left in between. Germline V gene sequence: CDR1 MDHEN, CDR2 SYDVKM. The CDR3 DNA reads TGTGCCAGCAGTCCCACAGTCCTCCTCGGCCCCTACGAGCAGTACTTC. Translation: CASSPTVLLGPYEQYF.

The table lists this clone with a count of one. This chain links TRBV28 with TRBJ1-5; TRBD1 is a possible D gene (6 bases). CDR3 length: 14 amino acids. CDR1 and CDR2 from the germline V gene are MDHEN and SYDVKM. Trimming stripped 6 bases from V and 3 bases from J, with 12 bases between. The CDR3 DNA is TGTGCCAGCAGCTTCGCAGGGGCCAATCAGCCCCAGCATTTT. Protein product: CASSFAGANQPQHF.

V is TRBV7-2 and J is TRBJ2-1; D may be TRBD2 (5 bases). CDR3 length equals 15 residues. With 4 bases removed from V and 4 bases from J, the gap between germline ends came to 14 bases. Germline CDR1 SGHTA, CDR2 FQGNSA. CDR3 sequence (DNA): TGTGCCAGCAGCTCAGGAGGCTCATATTACAATGAGCAGTTCTTC. Amino acid sequence: CASSSGGSYYNEQFF.

This chain joins TRBV28 and TRBJ1-2, with no clear D. Germline-derived CDR1 and CDR2 are MDHEN and SYDVKM. The CDR3 is 10 residues long. V was pared by 8 bases and J by 4 bases, with 5 bases between. The CDR3, as DNA: TGTGCCAGCGAGCGCTATGGCTACACCTTC. The encoded protein is CASERYGYTF.

The sample holds a few counts of this clone. This sequence joins TRBV28 and TRBJ2-3; D is possibly TRBD2 (5 bases). CDR3 length: 13 residues. V lost 3 bases and J lost 6, with 10 bases in between. The germline V gene encodes CDR1 MDHEN and CDR2 SYDVKM. CDR3 nucleotide sequence: TGTGCCAGCAGTTTCTTTCGAGGGGATACGCAGTATTTT. The encoded protein is CASSFFRGDTQYF. Drawing the rest from reference TRBV28 and TRBJ2-3, the complete variable domain is DVKVTQSSRYLVKRTGEKVFLECVQDMDHENMFWYRQDPGLGLRLIYFSYDVKMKEKGDIPEGYSVSREKKERFSLILESASTNQTSMYLCASSFFRGDTQYFGPGTRLTVL.

J is TRBJ1-1 and V is TRBV6-5; no clear D gene. Germline V lookup: CDR1 MNHEY, CDR2 SVGAGI. The CDR3 extends over 14 amino acids. V was cut by 2 bases and J by 1 base, with 8 bases left in between. The chain's CDR3 is CASSYNGENTEAFF. The CDR3 region has the DNA TGTGCCAGCAGTTACAACGGGGAGAACACTGAAGCTTTCTTT.

This clone was found once. The chain combines TRBV6-5 with TRBJ2-5; D unclear. CDR3 length: 13 amino acids. CDR1 and CDR2 (germline): MNHEY, SVGAGI. Trimming cost V 3 bases and J 5 bases, with 10 bases left between them. CDR3 in DNA: TGTGCCAGCAGTTATCTTTCCGGGGAGACCCAGTACTTC. Its translation is CASSYLSGETQYF.

The genes are TRBV28 and TRBJ1-1; possibly TRBD1 for D (5 bases). The CDR3 loop spans 14 amino acids. Germline CDR1 is MDHEN and CDR2 is SYDVKM. With 5 bases removed from V and 5 bases from J, the gap between germline ends came to 15 bases. CDR3: CASSRHSRQTEAFF. The CDR3 bases are TGTGCCAGCAGTCGCCACAGCCGACAGACTGAAGCTTTCTTT. Drawing the rest from reference TRBV28 and TRBJ1-1, the complete variable domain is DVKVTQSSRYLVKRTGEKVFLECVQDMDHENMFWYRQDPGLGLRLIYFSYDVKMKEKGDIPEGYSVSREKKERFSLILESASTNQTSMYLCASSRHSRQTEAFFGQGTRLTVV.